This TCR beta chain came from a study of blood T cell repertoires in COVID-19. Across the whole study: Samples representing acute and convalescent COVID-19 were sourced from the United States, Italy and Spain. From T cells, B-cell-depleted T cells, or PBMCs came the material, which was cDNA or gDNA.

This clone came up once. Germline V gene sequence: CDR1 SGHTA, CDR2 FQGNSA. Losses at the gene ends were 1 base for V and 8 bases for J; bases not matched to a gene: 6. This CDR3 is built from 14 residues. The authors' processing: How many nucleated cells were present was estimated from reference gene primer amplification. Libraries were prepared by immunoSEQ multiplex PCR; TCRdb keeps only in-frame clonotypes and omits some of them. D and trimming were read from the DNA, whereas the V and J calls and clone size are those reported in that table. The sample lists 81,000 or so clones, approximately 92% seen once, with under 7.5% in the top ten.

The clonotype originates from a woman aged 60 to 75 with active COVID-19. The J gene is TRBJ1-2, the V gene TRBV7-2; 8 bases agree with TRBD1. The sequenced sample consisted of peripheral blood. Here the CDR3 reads CASSLDRGFEGYTF. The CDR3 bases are TGTGCCAGCAGCTTAGACAGGGGGTTCGAGGGCTACACCTTC.